The clone carrying this T cell receptor beta chain was found many times. Its antigen is not identified. The sample originates from a study of blood T cells in healthy people across ages. Findings and caveats of the study: Lack of knowledge of donor CMV status possibly confounded expanded clonotype changes.

Then a second PCR, running roughly 7 to 11 cycles, was carried out with a sample-barcoded 5' primer and a J-beta primer mix. Every cDNA molecule bore a tag from a template-switch adaptor containing 12 random nucleotides. Sequencing recovered at least 2.5 million CDR3-containing paired-end reads from each sample. TCRdb independently ran MiXCR on the 5' RACE reads; one entry per CDR3 protein. Of some 940,000 distinct CDR3 sequences listed, about 28% are singletons. CDR3 length: 15 amino acids. Germline-derived CDR1 and CDR2 are SGHRS and YFSETQ. Trimming removed 0 bases from V and 0 bases from J, with 10 bases in between. The sample was also linked to a second study, of T cells of mothers and their children. This second study notes: In both related and unrelated pairs, TCR recombination output is shaped similarly by thymic selection.

The sample taken for sequencing was blood. This receptor was taken from a woman in her 40s in good health. V gene TRBV5-1 combines with J gene TRBJ2-7; no clear D. Here the CDR3 DNA reads TGCGCCAGCAGCTTGGACAGCTTGGACTCCTACGAGCAGTACTTC. This codes for CASSLDSLDSYEQYF.